The source of this T cell receptor beta chain is a study of cytomegalovirus exposure and HLA in healthy donors. The V end was cut by 1 base, the J end by 6 bases, with 10 bases between. The germline V gene encodes CDR1 SGHNT and CDR2 YYREEE (reference sequence). This CDR3 is 13 amino acids long. 13 Jbeta primers and 60 Vbeta primers were used for the PCR. Method: immunoSEQ multiplex PCR; TCRdb's copy keeps in-frame clones and lacks some. The table shows approximately 70,000 clones, with 74% occurring only once. Study-wide results and limits: In all likelihood, a cluster of highly shared sequence variants was a sequencing artifact. A later analysis found common viral pathogens apparently linked to several of the most significant clusters. Upon later analysis, HLA-associated TCR beta chains proved more clonally expanded than other, equally common chains.

As concerns this clone: Its antigen is currently unknown.

These donors counted as nominally healthy when sampled, but unrecorded immune exposures were likely. The origin of this receptor is a young woman in good health and CMV-seropositive. The chain couples TRBV5-4 to TRBJ1-2, with D possibly matching TRBD1 (6 bases). Sequencing was done on a sample of PBMCs. The CDR3 here is CASSLRGAHGYTF. The CDR3 DNA reads as TGTGCCAGCAGCTTGCGGGGGGCGCATGGCTACACCTTC.